This T cell receptor beta chain was captured in a study of cytotoxic CD8 clonotypes in ibrutinib-treated CLL. The repertoire was sequenced with immunoSEQ multiplex PCR; TCRdb's copy has only in-frame clones and lacks some. The sample has 100,000 to 150,000 clones, 80% to 90% seen once; the top ten hold approximately 2%. V was trimmed by 6 bases and J by 8 bases, leaving 17 bases between them. The germline CDR1 and CDR2 sequences are SEHNR and FQNEAQ (reference sequence). The CDR3 spans 14 residues. This clonotype was obtained from a human donor with chronic lymphocytic leukemia. The specimen was PBMCs, collected after 24 months of ibrutinib treatment. The genes are TRBV7-9 and TRBJ2-1, with a tentative D call TRBD1 (6 bases). The CDR3 nucleotides read TGTGCCAGCAGTTCCAGATACAGGGCTGATGAGCAGTTCTTC. Translation: CASSSRYRADEQFF.